This T cell receptor (beta chain) was identified during a study of shared clonotypes between healthy human individuals. Germline values: CDR1 ENHRY, CDR2 SYGVKD. This CDR3 is 16 amino acids long. Unmatched junction bases numbered 5, after V lost 5 bases and J lost 2 bases. Points on this clone: Its target is unknown.

General observations from the study: In contrast to clonotypes shared by all four donors, non-shared clonotypes had lower generation probabilities. Roughly 5% of naive CD4 clonotypes were common to a few donors. It was only blood that was sampled, and tissue repertoires likely differ.

Original processing methods: ImmunoSEQ junction-only sequences lacked quality scores, so their filtering differed. The protocol was immunoSEQ multiplex PCR, while the TCRdb copy is restricted to in-frame clones and leaves out a portion. V and J calls and clone size are as listed in that table; D and trimming were resolved from the DNA. The sample lists some 2 million clones, 85% to 95% seen once, with 0.13% in the top ten. The TCR comes from a man younger than 35 in good health. The rearrangement joins TRBV10-3 to TRBJ2-3, with 12 bases aligning to TRBD2. Source material: naive CD4+ T cells sorted from blood. Subset given: CD45RA+ positively selected. CDR3 bases: TGTGCCATCAGTAAGACTAGCGGGGGCGCCACAGATACGCAGTATTTT. It yields the protein CAISKTSGGATDTQYF.